This T cell receptor beta chain was sequenced in a study of blood T cell repertoires in COVID-19 (dated by TCRdb to 2018 to 2021). A note on the overall study: Samples covering the acute and convalescent phases of COVID-19 were provided by collaborators in the United States, Italy and Spain. The prospective study material was composed of cDNA or gDNA derived from T cells, B-cell-depleted T cells, or PBMCs. Subjects who had been exposed to COVID-19, were actively infected with it, or had recovered from it provided the deeply sampled blood TCRbeta repertoires that made up the dataset. The repertoires were made available in a free public database intended to serve as a resource for research on the immune response to SARS-CoV-2. The samples were drawn from the first 160 participants of the ongoing ImmuneRACE study and from 950 to 1,500 subjects provided by 6 global collaborators. Nearly every sample came with metadata listing a de-identified subject ID, COVID-19 status, age in years and sex. Where HLA class I and class II types were available, the types were taken from metadata supplied by the sample provider, not from assay-based typing. Points the paper makes about the study in general: Clinical and demographic metadata were provided uncurated, with the amount varying by source and participant.

Worth noting for this clone: Its antigen target is currently unknown. One base away there is no much larger clone; base qualities are not given.

TCRbeta CDR3 regions were amplified from genomic DNA using the immunoSEQ Assay, a bias-controlled multiplex PCR. The original methods were these. The number of nucleated cells in each sample was estimated by amplification of reference gene primers within the assay. To quantify the absolute abundance of each unique TCRbeta CDR3 rearrangement, sequence reads were collapsed and filtered. For each sample, productive Simpson clonality was calculated as the square root of Simpson's diversity index across productive rearrangements. The table was pulled from immuneACCESS by TCRdb, which kept in-frame rearrangements only. Such tables lose some clones; where checked, under half of the loss comes from unresolved V genes, and the rest has no known cause. That table is the source of V, J and clone size, and D and trimming were worked out from the DNA. The sample profile shows roughly 350,000 clones; under 95% of them were found once. The ten largest clones add up to roughly 20% of the sample.

Including cysteine and phenylalanine, the CDR3 has 14 amino acids. Only CDR3 DNA remains: 42 bases, in frame from the first base. CDR1 SGHDT and CDR2 YYEEEE are derived from the germline V gene. V was cut back by 1 base and J by 6 bases, leaving a gap of 8 bases between them. Participants in the prospective study were aged roughly 18 to 90 years, lived in about two dozen United States geographic areas, and enrolled through a virtual design. In the prospective study, participants were assigned to cohorts based on the clinical history participants reported in a screening survey and a study questionnaire. For ImmuneRACE Cohort 3, a participant was defined as recovered based on two consecutive negative NP/OP PCR tests, clearance by a healthcare professional, or resolution of symptoms. In the prospective study, whole blood, serum and a nasopharyngeal or oropharyngeal swab were collected from each participant by mobile phlebotomists. Additional blood draws and questionnaires over an approximately 2-month period could optionally be provided by prospective study participants. Before DNA extraction, prospective study blood samples were shipped either frozen or at room temperature.

The sequencing sample was made of PBMCs or T cells enriched from blood (not recorded which). This clonotype originated in a woman aged 25-40 years who had recovered from COVID-19. This receptor chain uses TRBV5-6 and TRBJ1-6; a tentative D call is TRBD1 (5 bases match). Read as DNA, the sequence is TGTGCCAGCAGCTTGCGAGACAGTAATTCACCCCTCCACTTT. Its protein product is CASSLRDSNSPLHF.